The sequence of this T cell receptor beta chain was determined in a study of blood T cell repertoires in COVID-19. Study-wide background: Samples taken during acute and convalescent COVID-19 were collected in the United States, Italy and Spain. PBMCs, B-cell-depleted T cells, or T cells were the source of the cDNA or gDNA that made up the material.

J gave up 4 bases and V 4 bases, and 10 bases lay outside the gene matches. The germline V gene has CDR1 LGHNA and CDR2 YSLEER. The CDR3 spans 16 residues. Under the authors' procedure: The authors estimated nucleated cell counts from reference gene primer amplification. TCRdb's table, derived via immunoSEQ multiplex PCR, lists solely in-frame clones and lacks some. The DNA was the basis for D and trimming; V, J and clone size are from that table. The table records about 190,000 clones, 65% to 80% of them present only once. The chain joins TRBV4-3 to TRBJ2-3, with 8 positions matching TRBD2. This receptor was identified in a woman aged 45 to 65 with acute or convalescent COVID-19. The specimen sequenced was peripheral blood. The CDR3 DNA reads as TGCGCCAGCAGCCGAGCGTCCGGGAGGGCCCCAGATACGCAGTATTTT. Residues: CASSRASGRAPDTQYF.